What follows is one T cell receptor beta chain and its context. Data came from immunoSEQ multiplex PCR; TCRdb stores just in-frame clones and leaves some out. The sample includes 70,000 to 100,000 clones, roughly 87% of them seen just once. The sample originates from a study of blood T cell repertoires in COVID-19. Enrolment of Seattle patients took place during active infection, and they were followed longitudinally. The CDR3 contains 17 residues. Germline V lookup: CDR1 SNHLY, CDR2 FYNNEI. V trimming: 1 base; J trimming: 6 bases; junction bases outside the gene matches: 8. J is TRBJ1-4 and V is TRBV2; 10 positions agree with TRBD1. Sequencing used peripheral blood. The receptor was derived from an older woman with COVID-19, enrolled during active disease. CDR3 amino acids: CASSEGVPGQGYEKLFF. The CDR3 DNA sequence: TGTGCCAGCAGTGAAGGGGTCCCGGGACAGGGGTATGAAAAACTGTTTTTT.